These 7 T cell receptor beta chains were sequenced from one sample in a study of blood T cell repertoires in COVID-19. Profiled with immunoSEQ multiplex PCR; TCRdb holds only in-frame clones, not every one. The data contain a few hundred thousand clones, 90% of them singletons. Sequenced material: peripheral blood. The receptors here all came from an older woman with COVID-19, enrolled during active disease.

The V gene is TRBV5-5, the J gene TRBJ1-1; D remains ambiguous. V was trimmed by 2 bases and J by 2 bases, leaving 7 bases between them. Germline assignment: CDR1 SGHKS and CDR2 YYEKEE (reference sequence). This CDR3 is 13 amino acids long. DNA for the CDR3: TGTGCCAGCAGCTTCTCCTCCAACACTGAAGCTTTCTTT. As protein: CASSFSSNTEAFF. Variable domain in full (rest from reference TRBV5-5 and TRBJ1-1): DAGVTQSPTHLIKTRGQQVTLRCSPISGHKSVSWYQQVLGQGPQFIFQYYEKEERGRGNFPDRFSARQFPNYSSELNVNALLLGDSALYLCASSFSSNTEAFFGQGTRLTVV.

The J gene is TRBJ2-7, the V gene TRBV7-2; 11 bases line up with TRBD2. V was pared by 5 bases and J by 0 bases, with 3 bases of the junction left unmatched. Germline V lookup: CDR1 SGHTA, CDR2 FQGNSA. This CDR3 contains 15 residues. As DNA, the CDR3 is TGTGCCAGCAGCGTACTAGCGGGGGCCTCCTACGAGCAGTACTTC. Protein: CASSVLAGASYEQYF.

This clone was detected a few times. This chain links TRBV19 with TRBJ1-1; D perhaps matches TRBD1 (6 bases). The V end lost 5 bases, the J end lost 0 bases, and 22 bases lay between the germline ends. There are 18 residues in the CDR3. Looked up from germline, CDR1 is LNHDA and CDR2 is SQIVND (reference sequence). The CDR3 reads CASSPHLSLQGLNTEAFF. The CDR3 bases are TGTGCCAGTAGTCCCCACCTTTCTCTACAGGGCTTGAACACTGAAGCTTTCTTT.

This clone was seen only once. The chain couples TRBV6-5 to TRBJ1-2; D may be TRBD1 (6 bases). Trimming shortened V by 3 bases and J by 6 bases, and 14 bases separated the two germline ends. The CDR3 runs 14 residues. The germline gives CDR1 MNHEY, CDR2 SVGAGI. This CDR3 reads CASSYQGRRDGYTF. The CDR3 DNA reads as TGTGCCAGCAGTTATCAGGGGAGACGAGATGGCTACACCTTC.

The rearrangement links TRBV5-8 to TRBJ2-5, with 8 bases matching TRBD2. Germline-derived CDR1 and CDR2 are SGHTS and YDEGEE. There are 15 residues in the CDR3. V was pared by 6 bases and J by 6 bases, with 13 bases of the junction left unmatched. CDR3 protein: CASTSLLAEGQTQYF. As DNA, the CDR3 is TGTGCCAGCACCTCCTTACTAGCGGAGGGTCAGACCCAGTACTTC.

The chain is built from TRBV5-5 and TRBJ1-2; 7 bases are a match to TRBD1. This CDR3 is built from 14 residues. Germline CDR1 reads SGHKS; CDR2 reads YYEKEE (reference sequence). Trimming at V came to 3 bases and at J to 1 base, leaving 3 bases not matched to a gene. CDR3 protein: CASSWRQGNYGYTF. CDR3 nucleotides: TGTGCCAGCAGCTGGAGACAGGGTAACTATGGCTACACCTTC. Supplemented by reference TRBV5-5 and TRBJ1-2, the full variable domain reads DAGVTQSPTHLIKTRGQQVTLRCSPISGHKSVSWYQQVLGQGPQFIFQYYEKEERGRGNFPDRFSARQFPNYSSELNVNALLLGDSALYLCASSWRQGNYGYTFGSGTRLTVV.

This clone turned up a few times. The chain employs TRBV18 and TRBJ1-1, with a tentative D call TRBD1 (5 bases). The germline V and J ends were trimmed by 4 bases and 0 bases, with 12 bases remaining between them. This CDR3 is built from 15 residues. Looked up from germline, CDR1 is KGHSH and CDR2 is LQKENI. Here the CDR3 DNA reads TGTGCCAGCTCACTCGGCGGGGACTTGAACACTGAAGCTTTCTTT. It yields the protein CASSLGGDLNTEAFF.